The 9 T cell receptor beta chains reported below all come from one sample, sequenced in a study of blood T cell repertoires in COVID-19 (dated by TCRdb to between 2020 and 2021). Receptors were amplified or captured by the immunoSEQ multiplex PCR assay. TCRdb mirrors the immuneACCESS table, restricted to in-frame sequences. Some clones are absent from its copies; in checked studies, under half trace to an unresolved V gene, and the reason for the others is unknown. For this sample the table gives some 220,000 clones, of which around 90% were detected only once. The ten most abundant clones make up 0.8% to 0.95% of the sample. Sequenced material: peripheral blood. The receptor set was obtained from a young man with COVID-19, enrolled during active disease.

This clone is a singleton in its sample. V usage is TRBV7-2 and J usage is TRBJ2-2, with TRBD2 identical over 12 bases. This CDR3 contains 15 residues. Looked up from germline, CDR1 is SGHTA and CDR2 is FQGNSA. The trim removed 6 bases at V and 8 bases at J, leaving 7 bases unmatched. The CDR3 DNA reads TGTGCCAGCAGAGGACTAGCGGGGAGGTCTGGGGAGCTGTTTTTT. It translates to CASRGLAGRSGELFF.

The rearrangement joins TRBV28 to TRBJ1-2; D is perhaps TRBD1 (6 bases). This CDR3 comprises 15 residues. V gave up 6 bases and J gave up 5 bases, with 19 bases separating them. CDR1 and CDR2 (germline): MDHEN, SYDVKM. The CDR3 nucleotides read TGTGCCAGCAGCTTAACCCTCAAGGGGGGGTATGGCTACACCTTC. Protein product: CASSLTLKGGYGYTF.

This clone has just one count. The chain employs TRBV30 and TRBJ1-3, with D uncertain. This CDR3 spans 13 amino acids. Germline loops: CDR1 GTSNPN, CDR2 SVGIG (reference sequence). Trimming shortened V by 0 bases and J by 3 bases, and 6 bases separated the two germline ends. CDR3 nucleotides: TGTGCCTGGAGTGTACCCAGTGGAAACACCATATATTTT. Its protein product is CAWSVPSGNTIYF.

In regard to this clone: In the same sample, other DNA sequences code for this CDR3. This chain links TRBV19 with TRBJ1-6, with D perhaps TRBD1 (6 bases). V was pared by 3 bases and J by 1 base, with 7 bases between. CDR1 and CDR2 from the germline V gene are LNHDA and SQIVND (reference sequence). The CDR3 length is 15 residues. CDR3 protein: CASSMGTSYNSPLHF. The CDR3 DNA reads as TGTGCCAGTAGTATGGGGACATCCTATAATTCACCCCTCCACTTT.

This chain joins TRBV7-2 and TRBJ2-7; TRBD2 is a possible D gene (6 bases). The CDR3 extends over 15 amino acids. Germline values: CDR1 SGHTA, CDR2 FQGNSA. V was trimmed by 1 base and J by 5 bases, leaving 15 bases between them. The CDR3 bases are TGTGCCAGCAGCTTAGAGGCGGGGTTTCGCAACGAGCAGTACTTC. It encodes CASSLEAGFRNEQYF. Using reference TRBV7-2 and TRBJ2-7 for the parts outside the CDR3, the full variable domain is GAGVSQSPSNKVTEKGKDVELRCDPISGHTALYWYRQSLGQGLEFLIYFQGNSAPDKSGLPSDRFSAERTGGSVSTLTIQRTQQEDSAVYLCASSLEAGFRNEQYFGPGTRLTVT.

This sequence joins TRBV7-3 and TRBJ2-1, with 10 bases aligning to TRBD1. V gave up 5 bases and J gave up 4 bases; unmatched junction bases: 5. The CDR3 is 15 amino acids. The germline CDR1 and CDR2 sequences are SGHTA and FQGTGA. The CDR3 coding sequence is TGTGCCAGCAGCCCCGGGACAGGGGAGTACAATGAGCAGTTCTTC. Translating gives CASSPGTGEYNEQFF.

V gene TRBV19 combines with J gene TRBJ1-6, with D perhaps matching TRBD1 (6 bases). The CDR3 length is 13 residues. Trimming shortened V by 8 bases and J by 7 bases, and 12 bases separated the two germline ends. From germline, CDR1 is LNHDA and CDR2 SQIVND (reference sequence). The CDR3 DNA reads as TGTGCCAGTTCTCAGGGGAACAATTCACCCCTCCACTTT. Its translation is CASSQGNNSPLHF.

The rearrangement joins TRBV7-9 to TRBJ1-2, with TRBD1 matching over 7 bases. Germline V gives CDR1 SEHNR, CDR2 FQNEAQ (reference sequence). This CDR3 spans 13 amino acids. The trim removed 5 bases at V and 3 bases at J, leaving 3 bases unmatched. DNA for the CDR3: TGTGCCAGCAGCGGGGGGACAGACTATGGCTACACCTTC. This gives the protein CASSGGTDYGYTF.

V is TRBV7-3 and J is TRBJ1-2, with D tentatively TRBD1 (6 bases). V was cut by 5 bases and J by 7 bases, with 11 bases left in between. Germline V lookup: CDR1 SGHTA, CDR2 FQGTGA. The CDR3 is 12 residues long. CDR3 sequence reads: CASSQQGAGYTF. The CDR3 region has the DNA TGTGCCAGCAGCCAACAGGGCGCTGGCTACACCTTC.